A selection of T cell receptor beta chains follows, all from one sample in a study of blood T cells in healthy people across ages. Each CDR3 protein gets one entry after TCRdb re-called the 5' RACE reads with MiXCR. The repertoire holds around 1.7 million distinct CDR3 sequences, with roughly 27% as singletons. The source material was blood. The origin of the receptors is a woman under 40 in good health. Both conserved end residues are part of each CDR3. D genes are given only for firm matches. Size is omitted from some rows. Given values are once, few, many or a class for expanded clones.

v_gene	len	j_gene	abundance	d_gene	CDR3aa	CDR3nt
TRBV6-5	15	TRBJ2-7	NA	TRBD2	CASSRGGLAYNEQYF	TGTGCCAGCAGCAGGGGGGGACTAGCGTACAATGAGCAGTACTTC
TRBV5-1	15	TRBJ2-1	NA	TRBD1	CASSLDGTGGDEQFF	TGCGCCAGCAGCTTGGACGGGACAGGGGGCGATGAGCAGTTCTTC
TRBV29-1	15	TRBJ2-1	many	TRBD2	CSVFDSGRGHNEQFF	TGCAGCGTTTTCGATAGCGGGAGAGGCCACAATGAGCAGTTCTTC
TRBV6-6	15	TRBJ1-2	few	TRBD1	CASTLGGGQVYSYTF	TGTGCCAGCACCCTGGGGGGGGGACAGGTGTACTCCTACACCTTC
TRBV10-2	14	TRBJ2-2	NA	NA	CASSDRGSTGELFF	TGCGCCAGCAGTGATCGCGGTTCTACCGGGGAGCTGTTTTTT
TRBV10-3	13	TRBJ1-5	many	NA	CAISESTDQPQHF	TGTGCCATCAGTGAGTCGACTGATCAGCCCCAGCATTTT
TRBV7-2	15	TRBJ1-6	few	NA	CASSFGGTWNSPLHF	TGTGCCAGCAGCTTCGGGGGAACTTGGAATTCACCCCTCCACTTT
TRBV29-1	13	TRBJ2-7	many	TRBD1	CSAALTGVNEQYF	TGCAGCGCAGCTCTAACAGGGGTCAACGAGCAGTACTTC
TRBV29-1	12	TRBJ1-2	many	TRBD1	CSVDGTDYGYTF	TGCAGCGTTGACGGGACAGACTATGGCTACACCTTC
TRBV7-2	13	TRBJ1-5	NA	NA	CASLAGSNQPQHF	TGTGCCAGCCTAGCGGGGAGCAATCAGCCCCAGCATTTT
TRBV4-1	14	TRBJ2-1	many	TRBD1	CASSQRDRGNEQFF	TGCGCCAGCAGCCAACGGGACAGGGGCAATGAGCAGTTCTTC
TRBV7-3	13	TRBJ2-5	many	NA	CASSEGNQETQYF	TGTGCCAGCTCGGAAGGCAACCAAGAGACCCAGTACTTC
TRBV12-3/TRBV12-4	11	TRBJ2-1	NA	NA	CASSFRDGKFF	TGTGCCAGCAGTTTCCGGGACGGCAAGTTCTTC
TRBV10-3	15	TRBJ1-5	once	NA	CAISPDAHGNQPQHF	TGTGCCATCAGCCCGGACGCTCATGGCAATCAGCCCCAGCATTTT
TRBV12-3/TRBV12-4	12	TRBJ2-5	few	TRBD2	CASGAGEETQYF	TGTGCCAGCGGGGCGGGAGAAGAGACCCAGTACTTC
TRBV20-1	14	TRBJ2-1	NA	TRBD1	CSARQGRSYNEQFF	TGCAGTGCGCGACAGGGACGCTCCTACAATGAGCAGTTCTTC
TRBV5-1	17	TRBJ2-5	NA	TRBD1	CASSTGARQGMGETQYF	TGCGCCAGCAGCACAGGAGCCCGACAGGGAATGGGAGAGACCCAGTACTTC
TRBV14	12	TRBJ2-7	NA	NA	CASSQVSDEQYF	TGTGCCAGCAGCCAAGTGTCAGACGAGCAGTACTTC
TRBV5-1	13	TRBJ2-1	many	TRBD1	CASSTGQSNEQFF	TGCGCCAGCAGCACGGGACAGTCTAATGAGCAGTTCTTC
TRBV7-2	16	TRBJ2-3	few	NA	CASSLAQLAPTDTQYF	TGTGCCAGCAGCTTAGCGCAACTAGCCCCCACAGATACGCAGTATTTT
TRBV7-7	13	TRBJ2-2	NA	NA	CASSLDLRGELFF	TGTGCCAGCAGCTTAGACCTGAGAGGGGAGCTGTTTTTT
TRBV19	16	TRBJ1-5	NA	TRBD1	CASSSAGQGGNQPQHF	TGTGCCAGTAGCTCGGCTGGACAGGGAGGAAATCAGCCCCAGCATTTT
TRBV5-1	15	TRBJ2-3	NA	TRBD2	CASSSTSDPTDTQYF	TGCGCCAGCAGCTCGACTAGCGACCCCACAGATACGCAGTATTTT
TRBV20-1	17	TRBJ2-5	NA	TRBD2	CSARDPSGGGFQETQYF	TGCAGTGCTAGAGATCCTAGCGGGGGGGGGTTCCAAGAGACCCAGTACTTC
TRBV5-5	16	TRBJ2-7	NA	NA	CASSLFEQANSPEQYF	TGTGCCAGCAGCTTGTTTGAACAGGCGAACTCTCCCGAGCAGTACTTC
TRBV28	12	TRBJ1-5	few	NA	CASRSLNQPQHF	TGTGCCAGCAGGTCTCTTAATCAGCCCCAGCATTTT
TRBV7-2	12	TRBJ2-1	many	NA	CASSLGVYEQFF	TGTGCCAGCAGCTTAGGGGTCTATGAGCAGTTCTTC
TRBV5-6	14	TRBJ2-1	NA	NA	CASSLVINYNEQFF	TGTGCCAGCAGTTTAGTTATTAACTACAATGAGCAGTTCTTC
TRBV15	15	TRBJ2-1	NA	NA	CATSRDYRGAGGQFF	TGTGCCACCAGCAGAGATTATCGGGGAGCCGGTGGGCAGTTCTTC
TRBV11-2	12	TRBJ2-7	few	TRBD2	CASSRTRDEQYF	TGTGCCAGCAGCCGGACTAGAGACGAGCAGTACTTC
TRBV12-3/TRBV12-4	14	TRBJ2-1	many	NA	CASTDQVSYNEQFF	TGTGCCAGCACCGACCAGGTATCCTACAATGAGCAGTTCTTC
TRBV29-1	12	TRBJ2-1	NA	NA	CSGMDRNNEQFF	TGCAGCGGCATGGACAGAAACAATGAGCAGTTCTTC
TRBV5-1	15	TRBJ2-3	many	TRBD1	CASSLARGLPDTQYF	TGCGCCAGCAGCTTGGCGAGGGGGCTCCCAGATACGCAGTATTTT
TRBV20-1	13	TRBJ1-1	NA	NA	CSAEGRTDTEAFF	TGCAGTGCTGAGGGCAGGACCGACACTGAAGCTTTCTTT
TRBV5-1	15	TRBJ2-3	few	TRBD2	CASSGTSGGIDTQYF	TGCGCCAGCAGCGGTACTAGCGGGGGGATTGATACGCAGTATTTT
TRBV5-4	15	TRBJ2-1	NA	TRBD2	CASSLDRGGVYEQFF	TGTGCCAGCAGCTTGGATCGCGGGGGGGTATATGAGCAGTTCTTC
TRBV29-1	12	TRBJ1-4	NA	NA	CSARGYNEKLFF	TGCAGCGCTCGGGGATATAATGAAAAACTGTTTTTT
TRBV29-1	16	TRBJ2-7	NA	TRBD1	CSVLGFPGQGAYEQYF	TGCAGCGTTTTGGGGTTCCCGGGACAGGGGGCCTACGAGCAGTACTTC
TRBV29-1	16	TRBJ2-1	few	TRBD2	CSVAGGTSGGYNEQFF	TGCAGCGTTGCTGGAGGGACTAGCGGGGGCTACAATGAGCAGTTCTTC
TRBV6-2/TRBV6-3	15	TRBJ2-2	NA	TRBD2	CASSGLAGAWRELFF	TGTGCCAGCAGTGGACTAGCGGGAGCGTGGAGGGAGCTGTTTTTT
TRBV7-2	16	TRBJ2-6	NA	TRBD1	CAGSLGTGSGANVLTF	TGTGCCGGCAGCTTAGGGACAGGGTCTGGGGCCAACGTCCTGACTTTC
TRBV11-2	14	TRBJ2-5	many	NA	CASSWAGNQETQYF	TGTGCCAGCAGCTGGGCAGGAAATCAAGAGACCCAGTACTTC
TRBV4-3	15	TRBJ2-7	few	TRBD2	CASSQTSGRAHEQYF	TGCGCCAGCAGCCAAACTAGCGGGAGGGCCCACGAGCAGTACTTC
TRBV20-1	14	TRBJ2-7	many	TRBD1	CSARTGPPGNEQYF	TGCAGTGCCCGGACAGGGCCCCCCGGGAACGAGCAGTACTTC
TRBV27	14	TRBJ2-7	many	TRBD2	CASSLAGDVYEQYF	TGTGCCAGCAGTTTAGCGGGAGATGTTTACGAGCAGTACTTC
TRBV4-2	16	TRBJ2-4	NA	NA	CACSQGGATQGREQYF	TGTGCCTGCAGCCAAGGAGGCGCGACCCAGGGGAGGGAGCAGTACTTC